Presented here are 3 T cell receptor beta chains from one specimen sequenced in a study of blood T cell repertoires in COVID-19 (dated by TCRdb to the early 2020s). Libraries were constructed by the immunoSEQ multiplex PCR assay. The table was pulled from immuneACCESS by TCRdb, which kept in-frame rearrangements only. Such tables lose some clones; where checked, under half of the loss comes from unresolved V genes, and the rest has no known cause. Here the sample has 400,000 to 450,000 clones; 85% to 90% occur a single time. Around 1.1% of the sample is in the top ten clones. The specimen was PBMCs or T cells enriched from blood (not recorded which). Receptors originate from a man aged 30-40 years who had recovered from COVID-19.

This clone occurred once. The genes are TRBV5-1 and TRBJ1-2, with 12 bases lining up with TRBD1. Germline CDR1 is SGHRS and CDR2 is YFSETQ. V shed 4 bases, J shed 8 bases, and the junction held 6 bases outside the gene matches. The length of the CDR3 is 14 residues. The CDR3: CASSGGQGATGYTF. DNA for the CDR3: TGCGCCAGCAGCGGGGGACAGGGGGCGACGGGCTACACCTTC.

CDR3 nucleotide sequence: TGCAGCGTTGAAAGACAGGGGGCGTTCGGTGAGCAGTTCTTC. Translation gives CSVERQGAFGEQFF. The rearrangement joins TRBV29-1 to TRBJ2-1; 10 nucleotides line up with TRBD1. CDR1 is SQVTM and CDR2 is ANQGSEA in the germline V gene. This CDR3 is 14 amino acids long. The J segment lost 9 bases and the V segment lost 2 bases, leaving 7 bases of the junction unmatched.

The genes are TRBV4-1 and TRBJ2-1; 8 bases fit TRBD2. CDR3 size: 19 residues. The V and J ends lost 3 bases and 5 bases, in that order; junction bases with no gene match: 18. CDR1 and CDR2 (germline): MGHRA, YSYEKL. The CDR3 loop reads CASSHPTQTQGLAHNEQFF. CDR3 DNA sequence: TGCGCCAGCAGCCACCCCACCCAAACCCAAGGACTAGCTCACAATGAGCAGTTCTTC.